Many counts were recorded for the clone carrying this TCR beta chain. Its specificity is unknown. The data are from a study of blood T cells in healthy people across ages. Trimming removed 6 bases from V and 2 bases from J, with 8 bases in between. This CDR3 has 12 amino acids. Germline V CDR1 and CDR2: SNHLY, FYNNEI. A second 7 to 11 cycle PCR used barcoded and J-beta primers. Unique molecular identifiers of 12 random nucleotides labeled each cDNA. Each CDR3 protein gets one entry after TCRdb re-called the 5' RACE reads with MiXCR. Of 590,000 or so distinct CDR3 sequences listed, approximately 30% are singletons. Study-wide results and limits: Significant beta diversity loss was already apparent by age roughly 43, declining roughly linearly. A strong correlation between TCR beta diversity and naive T cell percentage was seen.

Sequencing input: blood. The TCR sequence derives from an elderly woman in good health. The V gene is TRBV2, the J gene TRBJ2-7; D is ambiguous. The CDR3 is CASRTEAYEQYF. CDR3 nucleotide sequence: TGTGCCAGCAGAACGGAAGCCTACGAGCAGTACTTC. Together with reference TRBV2 and TRBJ2-7, the CDR3 gives the full variable domain: EPEVTQTPSHQVTQMGQEVILRCVPISNHLYFYWYRQILGQKVEFLVSFYNNEISEKSEIFDDQFSVERPDGSNFTLKIRSTKLEDSAMYFCASRTEAYEQYFGPGTRLTVT.